Given below is one T cell receptor (beta chain) in context. The table came from immunoSEQ multiplex PCR; TCRdb's copy has only in-frame clones and leaves some out. The table includes around 60,000 clones, roughly 87% detected once. This sample stems from a study of T cell changes during pregnancy in multiple sclerosis. The V end lost 0 bases, the J end lost 10 bases, and 4 bases lay between the germline ends. CDR3 length equals 11 residues. Germline CDR1 is SNHLY and CDR2 is FYNNEI. The chain carries TRBV2 and TRBJ2-1; D is unclear. The receptor was isolated from a female donor with multiple sclerosis, enrolled in a pregnancy study. Sequencing used peripheral blood, obtained in the first trimester of pregnancy. The CDR3 protein is CASSEAKEQFF. CDR3 sequence (DNA): TGTGCCAGCAGTGAAGCCAAAGAGCAGTTCTTC.